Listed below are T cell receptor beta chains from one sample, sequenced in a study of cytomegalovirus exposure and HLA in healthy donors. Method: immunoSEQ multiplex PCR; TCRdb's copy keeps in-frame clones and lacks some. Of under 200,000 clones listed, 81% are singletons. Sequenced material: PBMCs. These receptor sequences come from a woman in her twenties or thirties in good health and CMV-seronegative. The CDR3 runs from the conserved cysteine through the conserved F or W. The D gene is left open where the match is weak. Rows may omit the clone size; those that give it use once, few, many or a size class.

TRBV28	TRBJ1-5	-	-	CASQGDSNQPQHF	TGTGCCAGCCAGGGTGATAGCAATCAGCCCCAGCATTTT
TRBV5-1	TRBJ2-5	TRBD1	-	CASSPTTGVGVTQYF	TGCGCCAGCAGCCCCACTACAGGGGTAGGTGTGACCCAGTACTTC
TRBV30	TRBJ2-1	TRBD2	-	CARAGGLSSYNEQFF	TGTGCCCGAGCGGGGGGGTTGAGCTCCTACAATGAGCAGTTCTTC
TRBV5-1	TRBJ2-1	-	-	CASSPTARHNEQFF	TGCGCCAGCAGCCCTACCGCCAGGCACAATGAGCAGTTCTTC
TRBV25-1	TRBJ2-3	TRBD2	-	CASTQAGANPTQYF	TGTGCCAGCACCCAAGCGGGGGCGAATCCTACGCAGTATTTT
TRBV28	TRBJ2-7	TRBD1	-	CASRSPGQGFVMGYF	TGTGCCAGCAGGTCGCCGGGACAGGGATTTGTTATGGGGTACTTC
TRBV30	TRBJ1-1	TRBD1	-	CAWRTGVSPNTEAFF	TGTGCCTGGAGGACAGGGGTTTCCCCGAACACTGAAGCTTTCTTT
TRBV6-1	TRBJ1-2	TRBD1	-	CASSPTGIYGYTF	TGTGCCAGCAGTCCGACAGGGATTTATGGCTACACCTTC
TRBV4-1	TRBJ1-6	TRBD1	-	CASSHRQGRYNSPLHF	TGCGCCAGCAGCCACCGACAGGGCCGCTATAATTCACCCCTCCACTTT
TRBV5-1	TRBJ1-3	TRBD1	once	CASSLSGGDSGNTIYF	TGCGCCAGCAGCCTCTCAGGGGGAGACTCTGGAAACACCATATATTTT